This is a list of T cell receptor beta chains from one sample in a study of T cell repertoires in cytomegalovirus infection. TCRdb ran MiXCR on the reads and lists one entry per CDR3 protein. Here the sample spans hundreds of thousands of distinct CDR3 sequences, 35% being singletons. Sequences were obtained from PBMCs. The receptors stem from a human donor in good health (CMV status not recorded). Some clones in this sample may be carry-over from other donors' samples. The CDR3 runs from the conserved cysteine through the conserved F or W. Fields, in order: CDR3 DNA, CDR3 protein, clone size, J gene, D gene, V gene. D genes are given only for firm matches. For some rows the clone size is stated as once, few or many, or as a class when expanded; others skip it.

TGTGCCATCAGTGGTTCTAGCGGGAGGGAGGATAAGCAGTTCTTC CAISGSSGREDKQFF - TRBJ2-1 TRBD2 TRBV10-3
TGCAGTGCTACCGACCGCTACGAGCAGTACTTC CSATDRYEQYF - TRBJ2-7 - TRBV20-1
TGCAGTGCTCTAGGGGGACAAATGAACACTGAAGCTTTCTTT CSALGGQMNTEAFF - TRBJ1-1 - TRBV20-1
TGTGCCAGCACCGGGGGGTGGAATCAGCCCCAGCATTTT CASTGGWNQPQHF many TRBJ1-5 - TRBV12-3/TRBV12-4
TGTGCCAGCAGCCGGCTAGGAGGGAGCGCTTTCTTT CASSRLGGSAFF - TRBJ1-1 - TRBV11-1
TGTGCCAGCAGTATTACACTAAACTATGGCTACACCTTC CASSITLNYGYTF - TRBJ1-2 - TRBV25-1
TGTGCCAGCAGCTTTAAGACAGGGGCCCAAGGCACTGAAGCTTTCTTT CASSFKTGAQGTEAFF - TRBJ1-1 TRBD1 TRBV5-6
TGTGCCAGCAGCCCCTTTATGAGGGCATACACAGATACGCAGTATTTT CASSPFMRAYTDTQYF few TRBJ2-3 - TRBV11-2
TGTGCCAGCAGCTTGGGTGACGACCCCAATGAGCAGTTCTTC CASSLGDDPNEQFF - TRBJ2-1 - TRBV5-6
TGTGCCAGCAGCAGGGACAGGGTGGCTGAAGCTTTCTTT CASSRDRVAEAFF many TRBJ1-1 TRBD1 TRBV7-2
TGTGCCAGCAGCCTAGTCCTTAGCACTGAAGCTTTCTTT CASSLVLSTEAFF many TRBJ1-1 - TRBV7-2
TGTGCCAGCAGCGTAGCGGGTCTGGGCACAGATACGCAGTATTTT CASSVAGLGTDTQYF few TRBJ2-3 - TRBV9
TGTGCCAGCAGCCAAGAAGAAAAACAGGGGTACAATGAGCAGTTCTTC CASSQEEKQGYNEQFF - TRBJ2-1 TRBD1 TRBV3-1
TGTGCCAGCAGCTTCACCGGACAAAGGGACTACGAGCAGTACTTC CASSFTGQRDYEQYF few TRBJ2-7 - TRBV7-9
TGTGCCAGCAGTTTATCCGTCCCGCGGAACACTGAAGCTTTCTTT CASSLSVPRNTEAFF - TRBJ1-1 - TRBV27
TGTGCCAGCAGTTACGGGGATCCGGGACATTTGAACACTGAAGCTTTCTTT CASSYGDPGHLNTEAFF few TRBJ1-1 - TRBV6-5
TGTGCCAGCAGTCAACCGGGCCCTGGCTACACCTTC CASSQPGPGYTF few TRBJ1-2 - TRBV12-3/TRBV12-4
TGTGCCAGCAGTCAAGAGGGGGACAGGGTTATCGAACTGTTTTTT CASSQEGDRVIELFF - TRBJ1-4 TRBD1 TRBV12-3/TRBV12-4
TGTGCCAGCAGAGGACAGGGGCGATACAATGAGCAGTTCTTC CASRGQGRYNEQFF - TRBJ2-1 TRBD1 TRBV12-3/TRBV12-4
TGTGCCAGCAGCTTAGCCGGGGACAATGAGCAGTTCTTC CASSLAGDNEQFF many TRBJ2-1 - TRBV7-2
TGTGCCAGCGCCGCGGGGGGTTCCTACAATGAGCAGTTCTTC CASAAGGSYNEQFF - TRBJ2-1 TRBD2 TRBV7-3
TGTGCCAGCAGTTTAGTGGGACAGGGGCGCACTGAAGCTTTCTTT CASSLVGQGRTEAFF many TRBJ1-1 TRBD1 TRBV12-3/TRBV12-4
TGCAGTGCATGGACAGGGCAGAGCAATCAGCCCCAGCATTTT CSAWTGQSNQPQHF - TRBJ1-5 TRBD1 TRBV20-1
TGCAGTGCTAGAGATGGACAGGGGTGGGACACTGAAGCTTTCTTT CSARDGQGWDTEAFF few TRBJ1-1 TRBD1 TRBV20-1
TGTGCCAGTAGTCAACCGGGTATGTCCCGCAATCAGCCCCAGCATTTT CASSQPGMSRNQPQHF - TRBJ1-5 - TRBV19
TGTGCCAGCAGCTTAGGGTCCCCTGGATATAGCAATCAGCCCCAGCATTTT CASSLGSPGYSNQPQHF - TRBJ1-5 - TRBV7-8
TGTGCCAGCAGCTTAAACGAGGACAGACCCTATGGCTACACCTTC CASSLNEDRPYGYTF many TRBJ1-2 - TRBV7-2
TGCGCCAGCAGCCCTGGGCTGGGAGTGGGCCCCCCAAGCTCCTACAATGAGCAGTTCTTC CASSPGLGVGPPSSYNEQFF - TRBJ2-1 - TRBV4-3
TGTGCCAGCAGTTTATCGAGCGGCTACGAGCAGTACTTC CASSLSSGYEQYF many TRBJ2-7 - TRBV27
TGTGCCAGCAGCTCCCGGCGGAGGTATAGCAATCAGCCCCAGCATTTT CASSSRRRYSNQPQHF many TRBJ1-5 - TRBV7-6
TGCAGTGCTAGAGAGGTGGGAGACAGGCCCAGGGATTCACCCCTCCACTTT CSAREVGDRPRDSPLHF once TRBJ1-6 - TRBV20-1
TGTGCCAGCAGCTTAGTGTTGGGTGAGCAGTTCTTC CASSLVLGEQFF - TRBJ2-1 - TRBV7-8
TGTGCCAGCAGCCGGAACCCTTCGGGCGAAAATGAGCAGTTCTTC CASSRNPSGENEQFF - TRBJ2-1 - TRBV11-2
TGTGCCAGCAGTCAAAATCCCACAGATACGCAGTATTTT CASSQNPTDTQYF - TRBJ2-3 - TRBV27
TGTGCCAGTAGGTCGGGACACTCCTTTGCAACTAATGAAAAACTGTTTTTT CASRSGHSFATNEKLFF - TRBJ1-4 - TRBV19
TGTGCCAGCAGTGAAAACAGCGTCTGGTATGGCTACACCTTC CASSENSVWYGYTF few TRBJ1-2 - TRBV2
TGTGCCAGCAGTTTAGGCCCCGCGGTAGATACGCAGTATTTT CASSLGPAVDTQYF - TRBJ2-3 - TRBV28
TGTGCCAGCAGCTGGGCCTGGGGGGGCCCGAACTATGGCTACACCTTC CASSWAWGGPNYGYTF many TRBJ1-2 - TRBV7-9
TGTGCCAGCTCACCAGCTAGCGGGATACCCAATGAGCAGTTCTTC CASSPASGIPNEQFF few TRBJ2-1 TRBD2 TRBV18
TGCGCCAGCAGCCAAGGGACGGCGGATCAGGGAAATTACGAGCAGTACTTC CASSQGTADQGNYEQYF few TRBJ2-7 - TRBV4-1
TGTGCCAGCAGGCGGACAGGGGAAACTGAAGCTTTCTTT CASRRTGETEAFF - TRBJ1-1 TRBD1 TRBV14
TGTGCCAGCAGGGGGACAGACTATGGCTACACCTTC CASRGTDYGYTF few TRBJ1-2 TRBD1 TRBV7-9
TGTGCCAGCAGTTTAATACTCGGACAGTTGAAGAGAGATACGCAGTATTTT CASSLILGQLKRDTQYF - TRBJ2-3 - TRBV27
TGTGCCAGCAGCTTGGCATCCGGGACTAGCGGGAGGGGAGGGAACACCGGGGAGCTGTTTTTT CASSLASGTSGRGGNTGELFF - TRBJ2-2 TRBD2 TRBV7-2
TGTGCCAGCAGCTTATATAAGGTCTTCGAGGTGTACGAGCAGTACTTC CASSLYKVFEVYEQYF - TRBJ2-7 - TRBV7-8
TGCGCCAGCGCCTGGGGACAGAACTACGAGCAGTACTTC CASAWGQNYEQYF once TRBJ2-7 TRBD1 TRBV5-1
TGTGCCAGCACTGGCAGTGGACGGAATGAGCAGTTCTTC CASTGSGRNEQFF - TRBJ2-1 - TRBV6-6
TGTGCCAGCAGCGAACGACAAATAAAAGAGGACAATGAGCAGTTCTTC CASSERQIKEDNEQFF - TRBJ2-1 - TRBV7-9
TGTGCCAGCAGCGTACTAGCGAACCAAGAGACCCAGTACTTC CASSVLANQETQYF - TRBJ2-5 TRBD2 TRBV5-5
TGTGCCAGCAGCAACAGGGTCGGAGATCAGCCCCAGCATTTT CASSNRVGDQPQHF few TRBJ1-5 - TRBV12-3/TRBV12-4
TGTGCCAGCAGCTTAGGGACAGGGAGGATCTACGAGCAGTACTTC CASSLGTGRIYEQYF few TRBJ2-7 TRBD1 TRBV7-9
TGTGCCAGCAGTTTCCTCCCAGGGCACCCCTATGGCTACACCTTC CASSFLPGHPYGYTF few TRBJ1-2 - TRBV12-3/TRBV12-4
TGTGCCAGCAGCTTTAGTGTGACGGATCCAAGCTCCTACGAGCAGTACTTC CASSFSVTDPSSYEQYF - TRBJ2-7 - TRBV7-9
TGTGCCAGCAGTGAGGTCCCACCGAACACCGGGGAGCTGTTTTTT CASSEVPPNTGELFF - TRBJ2-2 - TRBV2
TGTGCCAGCAGCCATACAGGGCCGAATCAGCCCCAGCATTTT CASSHTGPNQPQHF many TRBJ1-5 - TRBV7-2
TGTGCCAGCAGCTTGGGGGGCAGTATCCATGGCTACACCTTC CASSLGGSIHGYTF - TRBJ1-2 - TRBV5-6
TGTGCCAGCAGTGAAGCGCTGATGAGCGGGGGAACTCACAATGAGCAGTTCTTC CASSEALMSGGTHNEQFF - TRBJ2-1 TRBD2 TRBV6-1